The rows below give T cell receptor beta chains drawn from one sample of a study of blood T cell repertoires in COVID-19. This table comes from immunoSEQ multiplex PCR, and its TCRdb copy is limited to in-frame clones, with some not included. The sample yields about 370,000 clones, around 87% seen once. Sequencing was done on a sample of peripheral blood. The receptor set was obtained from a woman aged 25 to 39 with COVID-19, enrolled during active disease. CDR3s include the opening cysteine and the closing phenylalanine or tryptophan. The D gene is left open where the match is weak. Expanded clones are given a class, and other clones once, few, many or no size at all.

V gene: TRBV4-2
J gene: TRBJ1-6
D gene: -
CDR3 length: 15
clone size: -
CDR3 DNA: TGTGCCAGCAGCCAAGTGGAGGGGTCCAATTCACCCCTCCACTTT
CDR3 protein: CASSQVEGSNSPLHF

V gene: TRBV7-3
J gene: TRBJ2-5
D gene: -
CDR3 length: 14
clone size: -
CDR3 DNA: TGTGCCAGCAGCACGACTCAGGGTGAAGAGACCCAGTACTTC
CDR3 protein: CASSTTQGEETQYF

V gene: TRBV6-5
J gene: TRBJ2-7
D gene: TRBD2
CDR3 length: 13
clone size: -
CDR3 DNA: TGTGCCAGCTGGCGGGAGAACCCCTACGAGCAGTACTTC
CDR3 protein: CASWRENPYEQYF

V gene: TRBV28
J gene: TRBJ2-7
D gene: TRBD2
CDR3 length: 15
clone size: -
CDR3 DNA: TGTGCCAGCAGTCAATTAGCGGGAGGGGGATACGAGCAGTACTTC
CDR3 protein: CASSQLAGGGYEQYF

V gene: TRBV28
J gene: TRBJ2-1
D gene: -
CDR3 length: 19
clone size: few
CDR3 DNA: TGTGCCAGCACCTCACCCTCGGATAGCAGACAGAGCTCCTACAATGAGCAGTTCTTC
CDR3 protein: CASTSPSDSRQSSYNEQFF

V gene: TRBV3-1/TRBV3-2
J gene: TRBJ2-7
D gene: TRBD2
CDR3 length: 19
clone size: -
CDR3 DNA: TGTGCCAGCAGCCAAGTGGCGGCTAGCGGGAGGTCCAGCTCCTACGAGCAGTACTTC
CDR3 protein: CASSQVAASGRSSSYEQYF

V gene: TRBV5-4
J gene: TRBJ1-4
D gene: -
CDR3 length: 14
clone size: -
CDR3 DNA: TGTGCCAGCAGCTCTAGGGGGTCGGGTGAAAAACTGTTTTTT
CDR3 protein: CASSSRGSGEKLFF

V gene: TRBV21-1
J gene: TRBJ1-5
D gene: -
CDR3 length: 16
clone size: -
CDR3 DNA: TGTGCCAGCAACAGGTCGGACAGGGCGAGCAATCAGCCCCAGCATTTT
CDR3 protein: CASNRSDRASNQPQHF

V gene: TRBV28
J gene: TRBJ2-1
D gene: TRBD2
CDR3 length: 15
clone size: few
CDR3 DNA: TGTGCCAGCGGAGGATTAGCGGGAGCGGATAATGAGCAGTTCTTC
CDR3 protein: CASGGLAGADNEQFF

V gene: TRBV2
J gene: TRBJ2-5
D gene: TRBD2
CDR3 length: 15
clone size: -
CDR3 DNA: TGTGCCAGCGGGGGAGGTAGCGGGATTGGGGAGACCCAGTACTTC
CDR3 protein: CASGGGSGIGETQYF

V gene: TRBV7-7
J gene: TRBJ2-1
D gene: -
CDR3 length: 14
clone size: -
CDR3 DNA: TGTGCTAGCAGCTCAGCGGTAGGAAGGGGTGAGCAGTTCTTC
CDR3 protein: CASSSAVGRGEQFF

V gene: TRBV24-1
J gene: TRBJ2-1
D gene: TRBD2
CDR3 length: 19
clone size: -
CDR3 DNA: TGTGCCACCAGTGGTGTAGGGACAGAACTAGCGGGAGTGGCGGATGAGCAGTTCTTC
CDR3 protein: CATSGVGTELAGVADEQFF

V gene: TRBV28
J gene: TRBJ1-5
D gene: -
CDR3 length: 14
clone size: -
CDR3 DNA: TGTGCCAGCAGGGTCCAGGGCAGCAATCAGCCCCAGCATTTT
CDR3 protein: CASRVQGSNQPQHF

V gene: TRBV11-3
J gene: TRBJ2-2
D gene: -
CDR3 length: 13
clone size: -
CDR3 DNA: TGTGCCAGCAGCTTAAACACAGCCGGGGAGCTGTTTTTT
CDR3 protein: CASSLNTAGELFF

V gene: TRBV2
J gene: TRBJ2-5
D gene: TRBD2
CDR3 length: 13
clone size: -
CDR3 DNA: TGTGCCACAGCCCCCGGGAGGCGAGAGACCCAGTACTTC
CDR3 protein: CATAPGRRETQYF

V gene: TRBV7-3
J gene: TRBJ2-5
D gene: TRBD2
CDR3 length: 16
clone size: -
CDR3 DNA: TGTGCCAGCAGCCCCATGGGACTAGCGGGACGAGAGACCCAGTACTTC
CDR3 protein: CASSPMGLAGRETQYF

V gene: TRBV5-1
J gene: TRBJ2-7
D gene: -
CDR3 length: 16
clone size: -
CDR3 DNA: TGCGCCAGCAGCTTGACAGGGTCGGCTAATCGGGACGAGCAGTACTTC
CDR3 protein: CASSLTGSANRDEQYF

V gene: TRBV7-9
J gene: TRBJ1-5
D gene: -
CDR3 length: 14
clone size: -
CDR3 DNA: TGTGCCAGCAGCTTTGATGCAGGGGACCAGCCCCAGCATTTT
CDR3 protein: CASSFDAGDQPQHF

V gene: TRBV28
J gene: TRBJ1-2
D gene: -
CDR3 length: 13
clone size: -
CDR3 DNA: TGTGCCAGCAGTTTGGGCAGACCTTATGGCTACACCTTC
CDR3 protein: CASSLGRPYGYTF

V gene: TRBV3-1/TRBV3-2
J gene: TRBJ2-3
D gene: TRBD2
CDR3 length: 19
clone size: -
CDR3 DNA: TGTGCCAGCAGCCACGGGGGGGCGGGAGGCCCTTGGGGGGCAGATACGCAGTATTTT
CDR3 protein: CASSHGGAGGPWGADTQYF

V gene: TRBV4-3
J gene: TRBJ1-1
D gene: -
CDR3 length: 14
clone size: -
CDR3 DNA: TGCGCCAGCAGCCAAGAGGGGGAGGACACTGAAGCTTTCTTT
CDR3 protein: CASSQEGEDTEAFF

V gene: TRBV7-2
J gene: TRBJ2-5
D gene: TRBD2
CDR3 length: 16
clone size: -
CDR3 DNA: TGTGCCAGCAGCGCCAGAGGGGCGGGAGGGCCGGAGACCCAGTACTTC
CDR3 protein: CASSARGAGGPETQYF

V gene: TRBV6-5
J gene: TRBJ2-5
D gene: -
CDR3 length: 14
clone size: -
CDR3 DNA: TGTGCCAGCTCTTCGAGTAGGGGGAAAGAGACCCAGTACTTC
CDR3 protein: CASSSSRGKETQYF

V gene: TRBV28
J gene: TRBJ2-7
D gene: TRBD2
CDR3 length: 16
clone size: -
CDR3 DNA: TGTGCCAGCAGACCTATGGGACTAGCGGGAAACTACGAGCAGTACTTC
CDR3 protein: CASRPMGLAGNYEQYF

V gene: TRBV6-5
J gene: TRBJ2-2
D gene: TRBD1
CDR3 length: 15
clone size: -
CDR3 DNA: TGTGCCAGCATGACGCAGGGGGCATGGACCGGGGAGCTGTTTTTT
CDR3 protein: CASMTQGAWTGELFF

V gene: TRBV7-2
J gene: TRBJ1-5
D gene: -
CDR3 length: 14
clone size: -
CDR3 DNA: TGTGCGACCGGACAGACAAATAGCAATCAGCCCCAGCATTTT
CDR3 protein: CATGQTNSNQPQHF

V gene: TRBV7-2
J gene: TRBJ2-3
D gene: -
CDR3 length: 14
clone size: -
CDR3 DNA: TGTGCCAGCAGCCTACAGGGTGGTCCAGATACGCAGTATTTT
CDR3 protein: CASSLQGGPDTQYF

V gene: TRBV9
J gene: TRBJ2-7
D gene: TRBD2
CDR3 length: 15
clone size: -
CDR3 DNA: TGTGCCAGCAGCGTAGAGAGTGCGGGAGGATACGAGCAGTACTTC
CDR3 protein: CASSVESAGGYEQYF

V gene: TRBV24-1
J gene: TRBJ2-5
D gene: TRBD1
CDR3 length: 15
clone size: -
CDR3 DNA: TGTGCCACCAGTGATTCCAGGGGGATTGGTGAGACCCAGTACTTC
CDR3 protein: CATSDSRGIGETQYF

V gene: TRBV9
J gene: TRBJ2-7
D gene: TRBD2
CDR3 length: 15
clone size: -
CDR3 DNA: TGTGCCAGCAGCGGACCCGGGACTAGCGGGACCGAGCAGTACTTC
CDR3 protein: CASSGPGTSGTEQYF

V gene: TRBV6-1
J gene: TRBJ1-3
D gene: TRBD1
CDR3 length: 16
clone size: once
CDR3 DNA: TGTGCCAGCAGTGTGACAGGGCCGATCTCTGGAAACACCATATATTTT
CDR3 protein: CASSVTGPISGNTIYF

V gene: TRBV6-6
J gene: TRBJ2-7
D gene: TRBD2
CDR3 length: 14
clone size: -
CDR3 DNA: TGTGCCAGCATCTCTAGCGGGGGCCCCTACGAGCAGTACTTC
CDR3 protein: CASISSGGPYEQYF